This TCR beta chain was documented in a study of blood T cell repertoires in COVID-19. Study at large: The United States, Italy and Spain supplied acute and convalescent COVID-19 samples. T cells, B-cell-depleted T cells, or PBMCs supplied cDNA or gDNA.

Authors' analysis steps: Quantification of nucleated cells was approximated via reference gene primer amplification. Assay: immunoSEQ multiplex PCR; the TCRdb copy retains only in-frame clones and omits some. V and J calls and clone size are copied from that table; D and trimming were computed from the DNA. The sample has about 140,000 clones; 80% are singletons. J was trimmed by 3 bases and V by 3 bases; bases with no gene match: 7. CDR3 length: 16 amino acids. Germline CDR1 reads LGHDT; CDR2 reads YNNKEL (reference sequence). The material sequenced was peripheral blood. The origin of this receptor is a man aged 70 or older who had recovered from COVID-19. The rearrangement links TRBV3-1 (or the pseudogene TRBV3-2) to TRBJ2-7, with 11 bases lining up with TRBD2. The CDR3 loop reads CASSQQLAGVNYEQYF. The CDR3 DNA is TGTGCCAGCAGCCAGCAACTAGCGGGAGTTAACTACGAGCAGTACTTC.